The clone carrying this TCR beta chain was seen many times. The data are from a study of CD8+CD57+ T cells in acquired aplastic anemia. About the research overall: Sorting CD4+ and CD8+ cells gave DNA averaging approximately 3 ug.

This CDR3 has 15 amino acids. V was clipped by 9 bases and J by 0 bases, with 18 bases between them. Germline V gene sequence: CDR1 LNHDA, CDR2 SQIVND (reference sequence). Profiling of TCR beta VDJ combinations and CDR3 sequences used genomic DNA as template. TCRdb reprocessed the reads with MiXCR, giving one entry per CDR3 protein. This repertoire shows 150,000 to 200,000 distinct CDR3 sequences, 50% to 75% found once; its top ten account for about 43%. This clonotype was obtained from a human donor with severe aplastic anemia or a healthy control (not recorded which). The J gene is TRBJ2-7, the V gene TRBV19; D remains unclear. The sample consisted of sorted CD4+, CD8+, or CD8+CD57+ T cells (not recorded which) from PBMCs. The CDR3 reads CASASGQDVSYEQYF. The CDR3 DNA reads as TGTGCCAGCGCCAGTGGGCAGGACGTCTCCTACGAGCAGTACTTC.